At least ten counts were recorded for the clone carrying this TCR beta chain. Its antigen remains unidentified. This sample is part of a study of early T cells in non-severe SARS-CoV-2 infection. Overall study: Bulk RNA isolated from unsorted whole blood underwent sequencing; chains were not paired.

General study findings and limits: Sequences matched to VDJdb favored anti-spike CD8 responses, while private and CD4 specificities were missed.

Trimming shortened V by 7 bases and J by 2 bases, and 18 bases separated the two germline ends. The CDR3 runs 16 residues. MiXCR, run by TCRdb on the 5' RACE reads, gives a single entry per CDR3 protein. The sample has about 60,000 distinct CDR3 sequences, roughly 14% seen once. Sequences were obtained from whole blood. The rearrangement links TRBV12-3 or TRBV12-4 to TRBJ1-5; maybe TRBD1 (5 bases). The sequence was obtained from an adult who was a healthcare worker with PCR-confirmed SARS-CoV-2 infection or an uninfected control (not recorded which). The DNA for the CDR3 is TGTGCCAGCACCAGGGACCGCCACCATGGCAATCAGCCCCAGCATTTT. Translated, it gives CASTRDRHHGNQPQHF.